The entry that follows covers one T cell receptor (beta chain) sequence. Its antigen is not identified. The data are from a study of OX40 agonist ivuxolimab in advanced cancers. Whole-study context: Dose-escalation patients had hepatocellular carcinoma, melanoma, renal cell or head and neck cancer. Three patients got partial responses; one had hepatocellular carcinoma and two had cutaneous melanoma.

Whole-study results and caveats: With doses of 0.1 to 3.0 mg/kg, CD4+ and CD8+ blood T cells had undergone clonal expansion by week 6.

CDR3 size: 12 residues. V lost 7 bases, J lost 1 base, and 10 bases lay in between. The germline CDR1 and CDR2 sequences are SQVTM and ANQGSEA. Repertoires were generated with immunoSEQ multiplex PCR, while TCRdb's copy carries only in-frame clones and drops some. The sample has tens of thousands of clones; around 80% are singletons. The material was CD4+ or CD8+ T cells sorted from blood, obtained in a trial of the OX40 agonist ivuxolimab. The chain uses TRBV29-1 and TRBJ1-1, with D uncertain. The origin of this receptor is an adult with an advanced solid tumor such as melanoma, head and neck, liver or kidney cancer. The CDR3 DNA reads as TGCAGCGCCCAACGGGGGAACACTGAAGCTTTCTTT. Amino acids: CSAQRGNTEAFF.